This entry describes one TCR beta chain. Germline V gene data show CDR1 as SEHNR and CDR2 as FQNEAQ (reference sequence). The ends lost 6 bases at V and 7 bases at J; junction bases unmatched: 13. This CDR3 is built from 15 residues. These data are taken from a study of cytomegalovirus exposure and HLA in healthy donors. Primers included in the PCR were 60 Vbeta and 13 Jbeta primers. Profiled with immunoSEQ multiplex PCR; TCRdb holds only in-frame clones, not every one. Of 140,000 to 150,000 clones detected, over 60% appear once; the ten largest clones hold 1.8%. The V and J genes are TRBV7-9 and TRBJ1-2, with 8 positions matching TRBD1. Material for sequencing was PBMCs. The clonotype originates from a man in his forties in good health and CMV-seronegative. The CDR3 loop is CASSPPMDRVVGYTF. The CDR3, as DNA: TGTGCCAGCAGTCCTCCAATGGACAGGGTCGTTGGCTACACCTTC.